This T cell receptor (beta chain) was sequenced during a study of shared clonotypes between healthy human individuals. The wider study: A couple of women and three men aged 18 to 49 made up the donors. Broader study findings: Despite large depth, sorted-subset datasets appeared incompletely sequenced. Clonotypes shared by all four sorted-subset donors had higher generation probabilities than non-shared clonotypes.

V gave up 8 bases and J gave up 0 bases, with 20 bases separating them. The CDR3 sequence is 17 residues long. CDR1 ENHRY and CDR2 SYGVKD come from the germline V gene. Measured with immunoSEQ multiplex PCR; TCRdb has only the in-frame clones, and not every one. The data show approximately 940,000 clones, roughly 72% seen once. A note on this clone: Its antigen is undetermined.

The sample taken for sequencing was memory CD4+ T cells sorted from blood. Subset indicated: CD45RA-negative fraction. This rearrangement joins TRBV10-3 to TRBJ2-1; D is possibly TRBD1 (6 bases). The clonotype comes from a man younger than 30 in good health. The CDR3 protein is CAISRKGADSSYNEQFF. Here the CDR3 DNA reads TGTGCCATCTCCCGAAAGGGAGCGGACAGCTCCTACAATGAGCAGTTCTTC.